The clone carrying this T cell receptor beta chain is deemed medium-sized. Its target is not known. This record belongs to a study of metastatic and nonmetastatic thyroid tumors. Study-wide background: Repertoire comparison spanned blood and tumor or nodule tissue of malignant and benign thyroid patients.

Thyroid surgery was preceded by no treatment in any patient. Authors' processing steps: A distant-metastasis classifier for papillary thyroid cancer was built using CDR3 differences across clinicopathological groups. TCRdb re-called the PCR reads through MiXCR. TCRdb, not the original authors, processed these V and J calls. The sample has 23,000 or so clones; 28% are singletons. The V end lost 1 base, the J end lost 0 bases, and 16 bases lay between the germline ends. CDR1 is GTSNPN and CDR2 is SVGIG in the germline V gene (reference sequence). The CDR3 spans 16 residues. Whole-study results and caveats: Reports indicated that malignant thyroid tumors showed significantly higher TCR beta diversity than benign nodules did, in blood and tumor.

This TCR was sampled from a male donor with papillary thyroid cancer or a benign thyroid nodule (not recorded which). Some clones in this sample may be carry-over from other donors' samples. This chain connects TRBV30 to TRBJ2-7, with D tentatively TRBD1 (5 bases). The sequenced material came from tumor tissue. The CDR3 sequence is CAWSGQKSVNSYEQYF. The CDR3 region has the DNA TGTGCCTGGAGTGGACAGAAAAGCGTGAACTCCTACGAGCAGTACTTC.